This T cell receptor beta chain is drawn from a study of shared clonotypes between healthy human individuals. Overall study context: A donor's plate count was three for CD4 naive and three for CD4 memory; CD8 naive had two and CD8 memory one. Study results and limitations: Although depth was large, rarefaction showed that sequencing of the sorted subsets was incomplete.

Of note for this clone: Antigen unknown. Distinct nucleotide sequences in the sample also encode this CDR3.

Only in-frame clones appear in the TCRdb table, and some are missing; sequencing was by immunoSEQ multiplex PCR. The sample has about 990,000 clones, 70% to 80% seen once. The sequencing input was memory CD4+ T cells from PBMCs. The subset here: CD45RA-negative fraction. This TCR was sampled from a man in his late teens or twenties in good health. Some clones in this sample may be carry-over from other donors' samples.

CDR3 DNA: TGCGCCAGCAGCTTGGGGGGACTAGCGGGAGTTAGAGATACGCAGTATTTT. Encoded protein: CASSLGGLAGVRDTQYF. The chain is built from TRBV5-1 and TRBJ2-3; TRBD2 agrees at 14 bases. There are 17 residues in the CDR3. V gave up 0 bases and J gave up 5 bases; unmatched junction bases: 5. CDR1 is SGHRS, CDR2 YFSETQ, per germline.